These 27 T cell receptor beta chains were sequenced from one sample in a study of blood T cell repertoires in COVID-19. The protocol was immunoSEQ multiplex PCR, while the TCRdb copy is restricted to in-frame clones and leaves out a portion. The table has about 480,000 clones, around 88% seen once. Sequenced sample: peripheral blood. The receptors here all came from a woman between 50 and 59 years old with COVID-19, enrolled during active disease.

This clone turned up a few times. The V gene is TRBV30, the J gene TRBJ1-3, with D uncertain. CDR3 length: 16 residues. V lost 2 bases and J lost 4, with 18 bases in between. The germline V gene has CDR1 GTSNPN and CDR2 SVGIG (reference sequence). CDR3 region: CAWSRRVGVRGNTIYF. DNA of the CDR3: TGTGCCTGGAGTCGTCGGGTAGGCGTGAGGGGAAACACCATATATTTT.

This clone has just one count. The gene calls are TRBV11-3 and TRBJ2-3; TRBD1 is a possible D gene (6 bases). Trimming removed 3 bases at V and 1 base at J, with 8 bases between. This CDR3 is built from 14 residues. Germline V gene data show CDR1 as SGHNT and CDR2 as YENEEA. The CDR3 loop reads CASSFRTGTDTQYF. CDR3 sequence (DNA): TGTGCCAGCAGCTTCCGGACAGGCACAGATACGCAGTATTTT.

The chain uses TRBV4-1 and TRBJ1-4; no reliable D call. The CDR3 consists of 15 residues. Germline V gene data show CDR1 as MGHRA and CDR2 as YSYEKL. Trimming pared 4 bases from V and 0 bases from J, leaving 9 bases between. The CDR3 DNA sequence: TGCGCCAGCAGCCTGACGAGGGCAACTAATGAAAAACTGTTTTTT. It codes for CASSLTRATNEKLFF.

This clone is a singleton in its sample. The chain combines TRBV27 with TRBJ2-5, with TRBD2 matching 11 bases. This CDR3 region has 16 residues. The germline gives CDR1 MNHEY, CDR2 SMNVEV (reference sequence). The V gene end was trimmed by 8 bases and the J gene end by 5 bases; junction bases not matched to a gene: 13. The CDR3 region is CASGRDVAGGRETQYF. The CDR3 DNA sequence: TGTGCCAGCGGACGGGATGTAGCGGGGGGGCGCGAGACCCAGTACTTC.

The rearrangement uses TRBV3-1 (or the pseudogene TRBV3-2) and TRBJ1-2, with 7 positions matching TRBD1. The CDR3 has 17 amino acids. The germline V gene encodes CDR1 LGHDT and CDR2 YNNKEL (reference sequence). J gave up 3 bases and V 1 base, and 11 bases lay outside the gene matches. In DNA, the CDR3 is TGTGCCAGCAGCCAAGCGATCGGGGGACAGCTCGACTATGGCTACACCTTC. It specifies CASSQAIGGQLDYGYTF.

The chain uses TRBV30 and TRBJ1-2; D is uncertain. V lost 3 bases and J lost 0, with 11 bases in between. Germline V gene data show CDR1 as GTSNPN and CDR2 as SVGIG (reference sequence). CDR3 length: 14 residues. CDR3 loop: CAWRSRGANYGYTF. The DNA of the CDR3 is TGTGCCTGGAGGAGCCGGGGAGCTAACTATGGCTACACCTTC.

The rearrangement uses TRBV9 and TRBJ1-2; weak D call: TRBD1 (6 bases). Trimming left V 0 bases short and J 7 bases short, with 10 bases between. Germline V gene lookup returns CDR1 SGDLS and CDR2 YYNGEE. There are 13 residues in the CDR3. CDR3 region: CASSVAAGAGYTF. Written as DNA, the CDR3 is TGTGCCAGCAGCGTAGCGGCAGGGGCTGGCTACACCTTC.

The genes are TRBV28 and TRBJ1-3; D uncertain. This CDR3 has 13 amino acids. The V end lost 7 bases, the J end lost 8 bases, and 15 bases lay between the germline ends. CDR1 MDHEN and CDR2 SYDVKM come from the germline V gene. The CDR3 is CASTDDVADTIYF. CDR3 in DNA: TGTGCCAGCACCGACGACGTAGCGGACACCATATATTTT.

The chain has TRBV5-1 and TRBJ2-7; 8 bases fit TRBD1. V lost 3 bases and J lost 0; bases outside the gene matches: 8. The CDR3 is 16 amino acids. The germline V gene encodes CDR1 SGHRS and CDR2 YFSETQ. The CDR3 loop reads CASSSPDRAASYEQYF. CDR3 DNA sequence: TGCGCCAGCAGCTCCCCGGACAGGGCCGCCTCCTACGAGCAGTACTTC.

This clone was seen just once. The CDR3 DNA sequence: TGCAGCGTTGCTAAGGGGGTGGGTGAGCAGTACTTC. It is translated as CSVAKGVGEQYF. The chain links TRBV29-1 to TRBJ2-7; a weak D match, TRBD1 (6 bases). V gave up 4 bases and J gave up 7 bases, with 14 bases separating them. This CDR3 region has 12 residues. Germline V gives CDR1 SQVTM, CDR2 ANQGSEA.

J is TRBJ1-5 and V is TRBV4-1; a weak D match, TRBD1 (5 bases). This CDR3 is built from 17 residues. Germline CDR1 and CDR2: MGHRA and YSYEKL. Between the trimmed V and J ends, which lost 0 bases and 5 bases, there was a span of 17 bases. The CDR3 sequence is CASSQDWGSGRDQPQHF. In DNA, the CDR3 is TGCGCCAGCAGCCAAGATTGGGGTTCGGGCAGGGATCAGCCCCAGCATTTT.

This rearrangement joins TRBV11-2 to TRBJ1-2; 8 bases are shared with TRBD1. The V gene's germline CDR1 is SGHAT and CDR2 FQNNGV. With 4 bases clipped from V and 2 bases from J, the junction kept 6 bases outside the gene matches. CDR3 length equals 15 residues. This CDR3 reads CASSSRQGWNYGYTF. In nucleotides, the CDR3 is TGTGCCAGCAGCTCGCGACAGGGGTGGAACTATGGCTACACCTTC.

This chain connects TRBV6-1 to TRBJ2-3; possibly TRBD1 for D (5 bases). CDR3 length equals 15 residues. The V end lost 1 base, the J end lost 4 bases, and 12 bases lay between the germline ends. From germline, CDR1 is MNHNS and CDR2 SASEGT. The CDR3 is CASSEVKGAADTQYF. The CDR3 DNA follows: TGTGCCAGCAGTGAAGTAAAAGGGGCAGCAGATACGCAGTATTTT.

J is TRBJ1-4 and V is TRBV15; D uncertain. The CDR3 length is 12 residues. V lost 1 base, J lost 8 bases, and 5 bases lay in between. The germline V gene has CDR1 LNHNV and CDR2 YYDKDF (reference sequence). CDR3 DNA: TGTGCCACCAGCAGAGGTCCGGAAAAACTGTTTTTT. It codes for CATSRGPEKLFF.

This chain joins TRBV11-2 and TRBJ2-7; D ambiguous. Germline lookup yields CDR1 SGHAT and CDR2 FQNNGV. V dropped 4 bases and J dropped 5 bases, with 12 bases sitting between them. This CDR3 is built from 13 residues. CDR3 sequence (DNA): TGTGCCAGCAGCTCAGGTCTTGGCGACGAGCAGTACTTC. It specifies CASSSGLGDEQYF.

The chain employs TRBV6-5 and TRBJ1-3, with D unresolved. The V end lost 6 bases, the J end lost 2 bases, and 14 bases lay between the germline ends. CDR3 length equals 15 residues. Germline assignment: CDR1 MNHEY and CDR2 SVGAGI. The CDR3 reads CASSEGSAPGNTIYF. The CDR3 DNA reads TGTGCCAGCAGCGAGGGCTCGGCCCCTGGAAACACCATATATTTT.

V usage is TRBV11-2 and J usage is TRBJ1-2; D is possibly TRBD1 (6 bases). This CDR3 spans 15 amino acids. From germline, CDR1 is SGHAT and CDR2 FQNNGV. V was pared by 5 bases and J by 4 bases, with 17 bases between. CDR3 in amino acids: CASSAPQGAFYGYTF. Here the CDR3 DNA reads TGTGCCAGCAGCGCACCACAGGGAGCCTTCTATGGCTACACCTTC.

This chain uses TRBV5-1 with TRBJ2-5; 10 nucleotides align to TRBD1. This CDR3 is built from 15 residues. J lost 5 bases, V lost 3 bases, and 7 bases had no gene match. Germline CDR1 SGHRS, CDR2 YFSETQ. The CDR3 reads CASSSRTGGQETQYF. The CDR3 bases are TGCGCCAGCAGCTCGCGGACAGGGGGGCAGGAGACCCAGTACTTC.

This clone was found a few times. This sequence joins TRBV7-7 and TRBJ1-4; the D is unclear. Germline CDR1 SSHAT, CDR2 FNYEAQ (reference sequence). The V and J ends lost 1 base and 4 bases respectively, with 4 bases between them. This CDR3 is built from 13 residues. The CDR3 nucleotides are TGTGCCAGCAGCTTAGATCTTAATGAAAAACTGTTTTTT. It yields the protein CASSLDLNEKLFF.

This sequence joins TRBV10-3 and TRBJ2-7; TRBD2 is a possible D gene (5 bases). Trimming removed 4 bases at V and 6 bases at J, with 7 bases between. CDR1 is ENHRY, CDR2 SYGVKD, per germline. The CDR3 has 11 residues. The CDR3 DNA sequence: TGTGCCATCAGTGCAGAGGGCGAGCAGTACTTC. Translating it yields CAISAEGEQYF.

The gene calls are TRBV27 and TRBJ2-1, with D possibly matching TRBD1 (5 bases). Trimming removed 4 bases from V and 0 bases from J, with 13 bases in between. The CDR3 has 16 residues. The germline gives CDR1 MNHEY, CDR2 SMNVEV (reference sequence). The CDR3 loop is CASSSAGISSYNEQFF. DNA of the CDR3: TGTGCCAGCAGTTCAGCAGGGATCTCCTCCTACAATGAGCAGTTCTTC.

The rearrangement links TRBV30 to TRBJ1-1; unclear D gene. Germline V lookup: CDR1 GTSNPN, CDR2 SVGIG (reference sequence). The CDR3 is 15 amino acids. V was clipped by 2 bases and J by 1 base, with 14 bases between them. Here the CDR3 reads CAWSPTISANTEAFF. CDR3 DNA: TGTGCCTGGAGTCCCACAATAAGCGCGAACACTGAAGCTTTCTTT.

The V call is TRBV28, the J call TRBJ1-3, with TRBD1 as a possible D gene (5 bases). V lost 2 bases to trimming and J lost 0 bases, with 14 bases between them. Germline loops: CDR1 MDHEN, CDR2 SYDVKM. The CDR3 contains 17 residues. The CDR3, as DNA: TGTGCCAGCAGTTTAGGTGACCAGGGTCCCTCTGGAAACACCATATATTTT. Translation: CASSLGDQGPSGNTIYF.

The rearrangement uses TRBV6-5 and TRBJ2-7, with TRBD2 matching 7 bases. V was clipped by 0 bases and J by 7 bases; unmatched bases: 0. The CDR3 length is 12 residues. Germline V lookup: CDR1 MNHEY, CDR2 SVGAGI. The CDR3 region is CASSYSGGEQYF. CDR3 DNA: TGTGCCAGCAGTTACTCGGGGGGGGAGCAGTACTTC.

V is TRBV12-3 or TRBV12-4 and J is TRBJ1-5, with D unclear. V was pared by 3 bases and J by 1 base, with 4 bases between. The CDR3 is 13 residues long. The CDR3: CASSLGSNQPQHF. CDR3 coding DNA: TGTGCCAGCAGTTTGGGCAGCAATCAGCCCCAGCATTTT.

This clone is a singleton in its sample. The V gene is TRBV19, the J gene TRBJ2-1; the D is unclear. Germline CDR1 reads LNHDA; CDR2 reads SQIVND (reference sequence). This CDR3 is 14 amino acids long. Trimming pared 2 bases from V and 4 bases from J, leaving 9 bases between. The CDR3 bases are TGTGCCAGTAGTATATCATCAGGTTACAATGAGCAGTTCTTC. The encoded protein is CASSISSGYNEQFF.

The chain links TRBV2 to TRBJ1-1, with D possibly being TRBD1 (6 bases). Between the trimmed V and J ends, which lost 7 bases and 0 bases, there was a span of 12 bases. CDR3 length equals 14 residues. CDR1 and CDR2 (germline): SNHLY, FYNNEI. The CDR3 spells CASTEQGLNTEAFF. DNA for the CDR3: TGTGCCAGCACCGAACAGGGTTTGAACACTGAAGCTTTCTTT.